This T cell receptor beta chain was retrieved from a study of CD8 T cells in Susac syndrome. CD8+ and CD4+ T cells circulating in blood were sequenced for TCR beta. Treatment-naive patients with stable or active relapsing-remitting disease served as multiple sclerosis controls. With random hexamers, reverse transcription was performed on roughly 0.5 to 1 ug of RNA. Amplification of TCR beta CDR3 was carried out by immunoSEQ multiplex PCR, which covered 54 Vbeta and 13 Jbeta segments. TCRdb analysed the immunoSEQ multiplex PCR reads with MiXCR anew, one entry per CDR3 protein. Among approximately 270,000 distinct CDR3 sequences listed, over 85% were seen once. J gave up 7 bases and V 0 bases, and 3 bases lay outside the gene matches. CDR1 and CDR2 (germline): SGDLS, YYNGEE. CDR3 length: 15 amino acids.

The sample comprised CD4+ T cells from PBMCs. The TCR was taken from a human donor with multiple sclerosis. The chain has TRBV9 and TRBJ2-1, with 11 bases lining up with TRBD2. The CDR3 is CASSVGSGGANEQFF. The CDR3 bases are TGTGCCAGCAGCGTAGGTAGCGGGGGGGCTAATGAGCAGTTCTTC.